The 8 T cell receptor beta chains listed next were all sequenced from one sample in a study of blood T cell repertoires in COVID-19. Repertoires were generated with immunoSEQ multiplex PCR, while TCRdb's copy carries only in-frame clones and drops some. Found here are about 160,000 clones, 65% to 85% of them singletons; the top ten hold 8% to 13%. Sequencing was performed on peripheral blood. The origin of the receptors is a man in his 60s with active or convalescent COVID-19.

This clone was seen only a few times. This CDR3 reads CASGRPASGELFF. CDR3 nucleotide sequence: TGTGCCAGTGGGCGTCCGGCCTCTGGGGAGCTGTTTTTT. The chain couples TRBV5-6 to TRBJ2-2; D not resolved. V was pared by 8 bases and J by 8 bases, with 16 bases between. Germline V CDR1 and CDR2: SGHDT, YYEEEE. The length of the CDR3 is 13 residues.

The chain is built from TRBV5-6 and TRBJ1-2; no clear D. Trimming pared 4 bases from V and 5 bases from J, leaving 9 bases between. The CDR3 has 12 residues. Germline V lookup: CDR1 SGHDT, CDR2 YYEEEE. The CDR3 sequence: CASSQVVYGYTF. The CDR3 DNA is TGTGCCAGCAGCCAGGTGGTTTATGGCTACACCTTC.

CDR3 sequence reads: CASSLTGGASYEQYF. The DNA for the CDR3 is TGTGCCAGCAGCTTAACCGGGGGGGCCTCCTACGAGCAGTACTTC. The genes are TRBV7-2 and TRBJ2-7; 8 bases are shared with TRBD2. Germline CDR1 SGHTA, CDR2 FQGNSA. Trimming removed 2 bases from V and 0 bases from J; junction bases left unmatched: 3. The CDR3 totals 15 residues.

CDR3 in amino acids: CASSVSSTSEETQYF. The CDR3 DNA reads TGTGCCAGCAGCGTAAGCTCGACTAGTGAAGAGACCCAGTACTTC. The chain combines TRBV9 with TRBJ2-5; a possible D gene is TRBD2 (6 bases). Germline loops: CDR1 SGDLS, CDR2 YYNGEE. The CDR3 totals 15 residues. V dropped 1 base and J dropped 3 bases, with 13 bases sitting between them.

The chain couples TRBV4-2 to TRBJ1-1; TRBD1 is a possible D gene (5 bases). Germline values: CDR1 LGHNA, CDR2 YNFKEQ. V lost 0 bases to trimming and J lost 3 bases, with 8 bases between them. The CDR3 is made up of 14 amino acids. The CDR3 reads CASSQEGRDTEAFF. The CDR3 bases are TGTGCCAGCAGCCAAGAGGGCAGGGACACTGAAGCTTTCTTT.

This chain links TRBV5-8 with TRBJ2-3, with TRBD2 matching 14 bases. V was pared by 1 base and J by 5 bases, with 3 bases of the junction left unmatched. The CDR3 runs to 16 residues. Germline-derived CDR1 and CDR2 are SGHTS and YDEGEE. Written as DNA, the CDR3 is TGTGCCAGCAGCTTGCCGGGACTAGCGGGAGTAGATACGCAGTATTTT. Amino acids: CASSLPGLAGVDTQYF.

The chain links TRBV5-1 to TRBJ1-6, with TRBD1 matching 7 bases. The CDR3 extends over 15 amino acids. Losses at the gene ends were 4 bases for V and 7 bases for J; bases not matched to a gene: 8. Germline CDR1 is SGHRS and CDR2 is YFSETQ. The DNA for the CDR3 is TGCGCCAGCAGCATCGACAGGGTGGGGAATTCACCCCTCCACTTT. Protein: CASSIDRVGNSPLHF.

This clone came up once. The V and J genes are TRBV6-8 and TRBJ2-7; TRBD1 matches 7 bases. CDR3 size: 15 residues. J lost 2 bases, V lost 6 bases, and 10 bases had no gene match. Germline CDR1 MNHGY, CDR2 SAAAGT. This chain's CDR3 is CASRSRGRYPYEQYF. The CDR3 DNA reads TGTGCCAGCAGGTCGAGGGGGCGTTATCCCTACGAGCAGTACTTC.